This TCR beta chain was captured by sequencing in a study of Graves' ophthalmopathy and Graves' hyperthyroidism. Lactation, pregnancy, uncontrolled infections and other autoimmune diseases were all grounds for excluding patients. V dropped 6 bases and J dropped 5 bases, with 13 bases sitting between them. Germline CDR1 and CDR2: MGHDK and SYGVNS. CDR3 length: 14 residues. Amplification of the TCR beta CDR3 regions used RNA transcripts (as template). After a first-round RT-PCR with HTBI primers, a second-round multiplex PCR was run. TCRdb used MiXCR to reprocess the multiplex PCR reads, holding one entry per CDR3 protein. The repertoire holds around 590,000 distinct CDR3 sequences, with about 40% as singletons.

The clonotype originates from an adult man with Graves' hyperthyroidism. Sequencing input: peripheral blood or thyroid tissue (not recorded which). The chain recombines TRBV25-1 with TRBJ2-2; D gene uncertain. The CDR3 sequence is CASSLYAGTGELFF. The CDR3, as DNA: TGTGCCAGCAGCTTATATGCAGGAACCGGGGAGCTGTTTTTT.